These 19 T cell receptor beta chains originate from one sample sequenced in a study of chemoradiotherapy in HPV16-positive cancers. Profiled with immunoSEQ multiplex PCR; TCRdb holds only in-frame clones, not every one. Of over 10,000 clones in the sample, 63% were seen once. The sample was collected from a patient who underwent chemoradiotherapy. Receptors originate from a human donor with HPV-associated anogenital cancer.

This clone counts as medium-sized. This sample also contains other DNA sequences that code for the same CDR3. J is TRBJ2-3 and V is TRBV5-1; 13 nucleotides match TRBD2. Germline V gives CDR1 SGHRS, CDR2 YFSETQ. The V segment lost 2 bases and the J segment 4 bases; nucleotides outside the gene matches: 1. This CDR3 region has 15 residues. The CDR3 region is CASSLTSGGADTQYF. The CDR3 DNA follows: TGCGCCAGCAGCTTAACTAGCGGGGGGGCAGATACGCAGTATTTT.

V and J are TRBV15 and TRBJ2-7; TRBD1 is a possible D gene (6 bases). The germline CDR1 and CDR2 sequences are LNHNV and YYDKDF (reference sequence). Trimming pared 4 bases from V and 2 bases from J, leaving 9 bases between. This CDR3 is built from 13 residues. The CDR3 nucleotides are TGTGCCACCAGCATGGACAGCCCCTACGAGCAGTACTTC. This codes for CATSMDSPYEQYF.

This clone was observed a handful of times. This chain connects TRBV7-8 to TRBJ1-5; 7 bases agree with TRBD1. Germline V CDR1 and CDR2: SGHVS, FQNEAQ. The CDR3 contains 12 residues. The ends lost 4 bases at V and 6 bases at J; junction bases unmatched: 0. The CDR3 loop reads CASSYRGQPQHF. CDR3 sequence (DNA): TGTGCCAGCAGCTACAGGGGTCAGCCCCAGCATTTT.

V and J are TRBV7-2 and TRBJ2-2, with no clear D. Germline lookup yields CDR1 SGHTA and CDR2 FQGNSA. Trimming took off 5 bases at V and 8 bases at J, with 15 bases between the two ends. The length of the CDR3 is 14 residues. For the CDR3, the DNA is TGTGCCAGCAGCCCTTTAACAGTGGGGGGGGAGCTGTTTTTT. Its translation: CASSPLTVGGELFF. Variable domain in full (rest from reference TRBV7-2 and TRBJ2-2): GAGVSQSPSNKVTEKGKDVELRCDPISGHTALYWYRQSLGQGLEFLIYFQGNSAPDKSGLPSDRFSAERTGGSVSTLTIQRTQQEDSAVYLCASSPLTVGGELFFGEGSRLTVL.

The sample holds a few counts of this clone. J is TRBJ1-2 and V is TRBV4-2, with no clear D. V dropped 0 bases and J dropped 4 bases, with 12 bases sitting between them. The CDR3 consists of 15 residues. Germline lookup yields CDR1 LGHNA and CDR2 YNFKEQ. The CDR3 here is CASSQDTSGVYGYTF. The CDR3 nucleotides are TGTGCCAGCAGCCAAGATACCTCCGGAGTCTATGGCTACACCTTC.

The CDR3 loop is CASKDRESNQPQHF. In nucleotides, the CDR3 is TGTGCCAGCAAGGACAGGGAAAGCAATCAGCCCCAGCATTTT. The J gene is TRBJ1-5, the V gene TRBV5-6; TRBD1 matches at 8 bases. This CDR3 spans 14 amino acids. V shed 6 bases and J 1 base; nucleotides not matched to a gene: 3. CDR1 is SGHDT, CDR2 YYEEEE, per germline.

This clone was found a few times. CDR3 sequence: CASRSAVRTTQNYEQYF. CDR3 coding DNA: TGTGCCAGCAGGTCAGCCGTTCGGACAACACAAAACTACGAGCAGTACTTC. The V and J genes are TRBV28 and TRBJ2-7, with a tentative D call TRBD1 (5 bases). Trimming removed 6 bases from V and 3 bases from J, with 24 bases in between. The CDR3 extends over 17 amino acids. Germline loops: CDR1 MDHEN, CDR2 SYDVKM.

V gene TRBV7-2 combines with J gene TRBJ1-2; a weak D match, TRBD1 (6 bases). V lost 5 bases and J 0 bases, leaving 19 bases between the germline ends. The germline V gene encodes CDR1 SGHTA and CDR2 FQGNSA. The CDR3 is 17 residues long. CDR3 in amino acids: CASSRGGTPSSNYGYTF. CDR3 DNA: TGTGCCAGCAGCCGTGGGGGGACACCTTCCTCTAACTATGGCTACACCTTC.

The CDR3 loop reads CASRSEGGSTDTQYF. The CDR3 region has the DNA TGTGCCAGCAGGAGTGAAGGGGGCAGCACAGATACGCAGTATTTT. The chain employs TRBV7-9 and TRBJ2-3, with 7 nucleotides matching TRBD1. Germline lookup yields CDR1 SEHNR and CDR2 FQNEAQ (reference sequence). With V trimmed by 6 bases and J by 0 bases, 6 bases remained unmatched. This CDR3 has 15 residues.

This rearrangement joins TRBV2 to TRBJ1-4; the match to TRBD1 covers 7 bases. Trimming removed 5 bases from V and 3 bases from J; junction bases left unmatched: 9. This CDR3 contains 16 residues. CDR1 SNHLY and CDR2 FYNNEI come from the germline V gene. The DNA of the CDR3 is TGTGCCAGCAGTCTAGACAGGGCTGCGTCTAATGAAAAACTGTTTTTT. This sequence encodes CASSLDRAASNEKLFF. The complete variable domain, with remaining parts taken from reference TRBV2 and TRBJ1-4, reads EPEVTQTPSHQVTQMGQEVILRCVPISNHLYFYWYRQILGQKVEFLVSFYNNEISEKSEIFDDQFSVERPDGSNFTLKIRSTKLEDSAMYFCASSLDRAASNEKLFFGSGTQLSVL.

In its sample, this clone was seen once. For the CDR3, the DNA is TGTGCCAGCAGCTCATCGGGCCTCTCGAGCTCTGGGGCCAACGTCCTGACTTTC. Protein sequence: CASSSSGLSSSGANVLTF. The rearrangement joins TRBV5-5 to TRBJ2-6; D is uncertain. This CDR3 has 18 amino acids. The V end lost 3 bases, the J end lost 0 bases, and 16 bases lay between the germline ends. Germline CDR1 reads SGHKS; CDR2 reads YYEKEE (reference sequence).

DNA of the CDR3: TGTGCCACCAGCAGAGGATTGGATCAGCCCCAGCATTTT. Translating it yields CATSRGLDQPQHF. The chain is built from TRBV15 and TRBJ1-5; D is unresolved. The CDR3 contains 13 residues. The germline V and J ends were trimmed by 1 base and 5 bases, with 6 bases remaining between them. The germline gives CDR1 LNHNV, CDR2 YYDKDF (reference sequence).

The V gene is TRBV7-8, the J gene TRBJ1-6, with D perhaps matching TRBD1 (6 bases). The CDR3 is 16 amino acids. V lost 3 bases, J lost 7 bases, and 16 bases lay in between. Per germline, CDR1 SGHVS and CDR2 FQNEAQ. The CDR3 nucleotides are TGTGCCAGCAGCTTTATGGTGGGACAACCAAATTCACCCCTCCACTTT. It specifies CASSFMVGQPNSPLHF.

The chain carries TRBV30 and TRBJ1-6; weak D call: TRBD1 (5 bases). This CDR3 region has 15 residues. V dropped 3 bases and J dropped 6 bases, with 15 bases sitting between them. Germline values: CDR1 GTSNPN, CDR2 SVGIG (reference sequence). CDR3 DNA sequence: TGTGCCTGGAGCGGCGGGACGGGACGTAATTCACCCCTCCACTTT. It specifies CAWSGGTGRNSPLHF.

The chain is built from TRBV28 and TRBJ1-2, with D maybe TRBD1 (5 bases). The CDR3 runs 12 residues. Deletions cut 6 bases from V and 8 bases from J, with 13 bases between. Germline CDR1 is MDHEN and CDR2 is SYDVKM. The CDR3: CASRPGTLGYTF. The CDR3 region has the DNA TGTGCCAGCAGACCAGGGACGCTCGGCTACACCTTC.

As for this clone: The sample contains more than one DNA sequence encoding this CDR3. This chain uses TRBV30 with TRBJ1-5; D possibly corresponds to TRBD1 (5 bases). CDR3 size: 18 residues. The V gene lost 3 bases and the J gene lost 2 bases, with 23 bases spanning the gap. Germline V gene data show CDR1 as GTSNPN and CDR2 as SVGIG (reference sequence). The CDR3 loop is CAWSPRKWGPRGNQPQHF. DNA for the CDR3: TGTGCCTGGAGCCCCAGAAAGTGGGGCCCTAGGGGCAATCAGCCCCAGCATTTT. The whole variable domain, remainder taken from reference TRBV30 and TRBJ1-5, is SQTIHQWPATLVQPVGSPLSLECTVEGTSNPNLYWYRQAAGRGLQLLFYSVGIGQISSEVPQNLSASRPQDRQFILSSKKLLLSDSGFYLCAWSPRKWGPRGNQPQHFGDGTRLSIL.

This clone was detected a few times. The chain has TRBV19 and TRBJ2-1, with TRBD1 matching over 8 bases. Trimming removed 4 bases from V and 9 bases from J; junction bases left unmatched: 5. CDR3 length: 13 amino acids. CDR1 is LNHDA and CDR2 is SQIVND in the germline V gene (reference sequence). The CDR3 nucleotides read TGTGCCAGTAGTACTGACAGGGGCACTGAGCAGTTCTTC. Protein sequence: CASSTDRGTEQFF.

The chain couples TRBV4-2 to TRBJ1-4; D is perhaps TRBD1 (6 bases). The CDR3 is 14 amino acids. The germline V gene has CDR1 LGHNA and CDR2 YNFKEQ. V dropped 4 bases and J dropped 7 bases, with 13 bases sitting between them. This CDR3 is CASSPGDGLEKLFF. The CDR3 nucleotides are TGTGCCAGCAGCCCAGGGGACGGACTTGAAAAACTGTTTTTT.

This chain uses TRBV6-1 with TRBJ1-3; 11 bases agree with TRBD1. V dropped 6 bases and J dropped 9; count of bases not matched to a gene: 10. This CDR3 has 15 amino acids. Germline CDR1 reads MNHNS; CDR2 reads SASEGT. The CDR3 loop is CASRSGTGGIGTIYF. CDR3 coding DNA: TGTGCCAGCAGATCCGGGACAGGGGGTATTGGCACCATATATTTT.